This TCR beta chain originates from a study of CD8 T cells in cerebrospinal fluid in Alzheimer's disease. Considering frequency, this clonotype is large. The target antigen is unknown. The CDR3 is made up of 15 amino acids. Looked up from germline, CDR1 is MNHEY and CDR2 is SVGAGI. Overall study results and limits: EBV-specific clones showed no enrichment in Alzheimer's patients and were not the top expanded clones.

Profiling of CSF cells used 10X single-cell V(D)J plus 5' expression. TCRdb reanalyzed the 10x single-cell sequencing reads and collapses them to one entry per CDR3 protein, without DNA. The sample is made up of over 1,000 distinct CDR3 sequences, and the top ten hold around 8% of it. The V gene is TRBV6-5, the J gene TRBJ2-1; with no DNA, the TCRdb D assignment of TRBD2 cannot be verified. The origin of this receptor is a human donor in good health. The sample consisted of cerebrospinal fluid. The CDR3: CASTAGTSGSAEQFF.